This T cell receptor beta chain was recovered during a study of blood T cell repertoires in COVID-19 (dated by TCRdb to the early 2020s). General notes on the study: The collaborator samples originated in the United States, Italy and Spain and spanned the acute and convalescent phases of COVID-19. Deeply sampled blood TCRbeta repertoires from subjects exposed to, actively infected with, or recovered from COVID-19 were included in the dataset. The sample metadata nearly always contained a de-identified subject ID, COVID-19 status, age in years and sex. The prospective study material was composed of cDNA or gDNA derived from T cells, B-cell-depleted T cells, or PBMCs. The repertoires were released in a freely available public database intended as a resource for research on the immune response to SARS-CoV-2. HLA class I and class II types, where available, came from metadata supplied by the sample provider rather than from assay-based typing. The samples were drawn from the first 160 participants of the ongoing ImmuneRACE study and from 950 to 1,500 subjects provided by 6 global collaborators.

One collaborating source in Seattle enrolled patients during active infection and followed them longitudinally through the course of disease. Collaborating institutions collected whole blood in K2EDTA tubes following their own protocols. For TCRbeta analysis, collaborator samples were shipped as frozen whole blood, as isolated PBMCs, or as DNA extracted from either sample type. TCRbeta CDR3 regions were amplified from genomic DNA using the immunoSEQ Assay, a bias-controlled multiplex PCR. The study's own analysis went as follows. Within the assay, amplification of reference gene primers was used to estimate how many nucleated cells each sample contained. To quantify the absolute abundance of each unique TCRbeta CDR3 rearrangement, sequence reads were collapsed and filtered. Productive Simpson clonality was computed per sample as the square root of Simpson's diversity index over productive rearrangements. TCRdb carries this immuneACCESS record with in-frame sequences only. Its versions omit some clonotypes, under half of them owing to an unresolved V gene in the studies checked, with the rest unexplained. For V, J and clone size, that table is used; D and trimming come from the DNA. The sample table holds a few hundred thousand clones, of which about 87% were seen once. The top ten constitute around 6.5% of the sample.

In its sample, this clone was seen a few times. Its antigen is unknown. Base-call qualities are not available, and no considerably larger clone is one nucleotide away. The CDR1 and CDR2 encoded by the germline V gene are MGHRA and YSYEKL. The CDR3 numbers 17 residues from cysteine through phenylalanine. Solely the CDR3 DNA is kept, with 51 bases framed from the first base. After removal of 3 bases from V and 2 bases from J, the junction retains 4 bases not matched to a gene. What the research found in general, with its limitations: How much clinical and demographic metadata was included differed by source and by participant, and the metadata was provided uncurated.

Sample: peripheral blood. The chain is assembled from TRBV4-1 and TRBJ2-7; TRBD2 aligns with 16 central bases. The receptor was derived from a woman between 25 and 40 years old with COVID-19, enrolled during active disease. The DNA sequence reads TGCGCCAGCAGCCAGCCGGGACTAGCGGGGGGGGCCTACGAGCAGTACTTC. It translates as CASSQPGLAGGAYEQYF.